The TCR beta chain under discussion was sequenced for a study of T-cell reconstitution after alpha-beta-depleted transplantation in children. Findings and caveats of the study: The authors attributed T-cell counts and diversity one year after transplant mostly to newly produced T cells. In patients about two months after transplant, alpha-beta T cells reportedly arose from several hundred expanded graft clones.

This sample's TCRbeta library carried unique molecular identifier barcodes. TCRdb called the PCR reads again in MiXCR, with one record for every CDR3 protein. The table records about 250,000 distinct CDR3 sequences, about 24% of them present only once. This clonotype was detected a few times. The antigen is unknown. Germline CDR1 reads KGHSH; CDR2 reads LQKENI. This CDR3 is 13 amino acids long. V was pared by 5 bases and J by 2 bases, with 10 bases between. The chain carries TRBV18 and TRBJ2-7; no firm D call. This sample comprised PBMCs, mostly from graft donor cells, obtained 360 days after TCRalphabeta/CD19-depleted stem cell transplant. The receptor was isolated from a female patient under 10 years old who had a stem cell transplant for congenital amegakaryocytic thrombocytopenia, so the T cells may come from the graft donor. The DNA of the CDR3 is TGTGCCAGCTCAGCGAACAGAGCCTACGAGCAGTACTTC. It specifies CASSANRAYEQYF.